The clone carrying this T cell receptor (beta chain) has more than one count but fewer than ten. The antigen remains unidentified. With the read ending 3 residues before the CDR3 end, the germline J gene is used to fill in that end. This sample is drawn from a study of T cell clonality in common variable immunodeficiency. Study results and caveats: Shared TCRbeta clones were fewer between CVID subjects than controls. Compared with healthy controls, CVID subjects showed increased TCRbeta clonality, mostly in about a third. Reportedly, TCR beta sequences from common variable immunodeficiency showed fewer deletions and N-nucleotide insertions.

The repertoire was sequenced with immunoSEQ multiplex PCR; TCRdb's copy has only in-frame clones and lacks some. There are 16,000 or so clones in the sample, none observed a single time. Patients had low serum IgG, IgA and/or IgM and specific antibody deficiency. The V end lost 5 bases, the J end lost 1 base, and 11 bases lay between the germline ends. Germline V CDR1 and CDR2: SGHTA, FQGNSA. This CDR3 contains 14 residues. The sequence was collected from a human donor with common variable immunodeficiency. Sequenced input: peripheral blood mononuclear cells. V usage is TRBV7-2 and J usage is TRBJ1-1; D may be TRBD1 (6 bases). CDR3 protein: CASSLTGGNTEAFF. The CDR3 bases that were read are TGTGCCAGCAGCCTGACAGGTGGGAACACTGAA.